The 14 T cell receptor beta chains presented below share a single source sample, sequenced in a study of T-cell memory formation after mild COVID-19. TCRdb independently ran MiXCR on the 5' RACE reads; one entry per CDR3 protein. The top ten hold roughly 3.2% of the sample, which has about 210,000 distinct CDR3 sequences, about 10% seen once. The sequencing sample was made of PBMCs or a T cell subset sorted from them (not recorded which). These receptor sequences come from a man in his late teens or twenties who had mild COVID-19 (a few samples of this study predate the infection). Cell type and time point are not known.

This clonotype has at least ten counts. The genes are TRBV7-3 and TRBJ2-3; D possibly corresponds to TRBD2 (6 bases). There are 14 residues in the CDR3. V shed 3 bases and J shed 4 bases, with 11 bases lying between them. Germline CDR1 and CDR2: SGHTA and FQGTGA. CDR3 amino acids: CASSLGGSADTQYF. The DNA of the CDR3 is TGTGCCAGCAGCTTGGGGGGTTCGGCAGATACGCAGTATTTT.

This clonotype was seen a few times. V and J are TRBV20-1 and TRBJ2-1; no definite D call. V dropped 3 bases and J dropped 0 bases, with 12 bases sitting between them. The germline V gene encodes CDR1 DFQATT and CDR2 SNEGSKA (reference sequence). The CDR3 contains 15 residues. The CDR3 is CSARVLGRSYNEQFF. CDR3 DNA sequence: TGCAGTGCTAGGGTATTAGGGCGCTCCTACAATGAGCAGTTCTTC.

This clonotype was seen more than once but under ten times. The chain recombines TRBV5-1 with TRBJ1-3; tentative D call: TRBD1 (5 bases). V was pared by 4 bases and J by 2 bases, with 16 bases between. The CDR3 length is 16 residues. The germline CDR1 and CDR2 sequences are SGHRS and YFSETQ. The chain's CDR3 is CASSVDPGTPGNTIYF. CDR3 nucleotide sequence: TGCGCCAGCAGCGTGGACCCCGGGACCCCTGGAAACACCATATATTTT.

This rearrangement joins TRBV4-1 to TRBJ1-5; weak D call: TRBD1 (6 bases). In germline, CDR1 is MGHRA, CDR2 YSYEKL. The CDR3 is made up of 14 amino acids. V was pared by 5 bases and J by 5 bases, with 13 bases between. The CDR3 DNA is TGCGCCAGCAGCGCACAGGGAGGAGATCAGCCCCAGCATTTT. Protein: CASSAQGGDQPQHF.

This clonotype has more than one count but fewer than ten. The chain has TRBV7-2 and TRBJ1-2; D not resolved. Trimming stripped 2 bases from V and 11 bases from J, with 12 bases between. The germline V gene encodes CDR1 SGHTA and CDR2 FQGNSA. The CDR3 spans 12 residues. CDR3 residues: CASSLNVRTYTF. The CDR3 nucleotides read TGTGCCAGCAGCTTAAACGTTCGGACTTACACCTTC.

CDR3 DNA sequence: TGTGCTAGTGGTCCCATCCAGGGAAGGAGTGGCTACACCTTC. It is translated as CASGPIQGRSGYTF. The chain links TRBV12-5 to TRBJ1-2, with D possibly TRBD1 on 5 matching bases. CDR3 length: 14 residues. The V and J ends lost 5 bases and 7 bases respectively, with 17 bases between them. Germline V gene sequence: CDR1 LGHNT, CDR2 FRNRAP.

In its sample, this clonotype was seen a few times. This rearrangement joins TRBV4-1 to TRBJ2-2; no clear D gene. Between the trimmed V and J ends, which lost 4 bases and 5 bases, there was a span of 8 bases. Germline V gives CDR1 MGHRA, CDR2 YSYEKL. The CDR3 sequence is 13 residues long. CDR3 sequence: CASSPTKTGELFF. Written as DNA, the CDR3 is TGCGCCAGCAGCCCCACCAAGACCGGGGAGCTGTTTTTT.

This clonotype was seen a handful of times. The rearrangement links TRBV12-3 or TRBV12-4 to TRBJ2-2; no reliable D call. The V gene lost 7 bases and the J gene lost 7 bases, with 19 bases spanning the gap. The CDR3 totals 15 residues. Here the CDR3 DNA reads TGTGCCAGCACCCCGGTACGACACCTAAGCGGGGAGCTGTTTTTT. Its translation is CASTPVRHLSGELFF.

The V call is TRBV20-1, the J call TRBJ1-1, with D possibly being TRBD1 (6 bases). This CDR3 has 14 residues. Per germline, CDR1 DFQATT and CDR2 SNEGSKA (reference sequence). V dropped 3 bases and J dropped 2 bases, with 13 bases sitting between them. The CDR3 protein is CSARDGQKNTEAFF. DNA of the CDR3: TGCAGTGCTAGGGATGGACAGAAAAACACTGAAGCTTTCTTT.

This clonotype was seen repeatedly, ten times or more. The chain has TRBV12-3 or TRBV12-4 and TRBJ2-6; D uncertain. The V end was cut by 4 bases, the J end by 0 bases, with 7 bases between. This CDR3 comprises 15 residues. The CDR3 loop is CASSWGSSGANVLTF. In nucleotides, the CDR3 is TGTGCCAGCAGTTGGGGTAGCTCTGGGGCCAACGTCCTGACTTTC.

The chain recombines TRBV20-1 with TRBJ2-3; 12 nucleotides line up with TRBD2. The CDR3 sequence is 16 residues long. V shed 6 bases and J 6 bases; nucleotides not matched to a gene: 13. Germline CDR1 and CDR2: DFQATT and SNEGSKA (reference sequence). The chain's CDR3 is CSARPPSGGGRDTQYF. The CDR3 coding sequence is TGCAGTGCCCGTCCGCCTAGCGGGGGGGGCCGGGATACGCAGTATTTT.

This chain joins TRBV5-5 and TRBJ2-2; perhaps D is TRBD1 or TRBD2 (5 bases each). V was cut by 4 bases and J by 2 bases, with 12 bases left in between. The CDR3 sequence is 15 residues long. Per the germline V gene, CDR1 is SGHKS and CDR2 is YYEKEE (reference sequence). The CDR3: CASSRGTANTGELFF. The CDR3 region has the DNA TGTGCCAGCAGCAGAGGGACGGCTAACACCGGGGAGCTGTTTTTT. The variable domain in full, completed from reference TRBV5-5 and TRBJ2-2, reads DAGVTQSPTHLIKTRGQQVTLRCSPISGHKSVSWYQQVLGQGPQFIFQYYEKEERGRGNFPDRFSARQFPNYSSELNVNALLLGDSALYLCASSRGTANTGELFFGEGSRLTVL.

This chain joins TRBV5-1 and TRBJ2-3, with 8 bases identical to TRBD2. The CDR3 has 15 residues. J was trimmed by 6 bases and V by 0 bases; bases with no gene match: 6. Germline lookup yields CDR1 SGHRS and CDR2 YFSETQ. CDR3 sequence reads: CASSLAGTRPDTQYF. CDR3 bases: TGCGCCAGCAGCTTGGCCGGGACTAGACCCGATACGCAGTATTTT.

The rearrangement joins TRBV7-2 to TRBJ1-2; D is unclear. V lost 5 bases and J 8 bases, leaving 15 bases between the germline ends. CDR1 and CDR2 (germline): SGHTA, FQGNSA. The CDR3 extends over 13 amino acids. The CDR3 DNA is TGTGCCAGCAGCCCAGCGGGCGCGGGAGGCTACACCTTC. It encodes CASSPAGAGGYTF.